This T cell receptor beta chain was recovered during a study of T cell responses to AZD1222 COVID-19 vaccine. V was clipped by 5 bases and J by 8 bases, with 9 bases between them. CDR1 and CDR2 from the germline V gene are KGHDR and SFDVKD. CDR3 size: 12 residues. TCRdb keeps only in-frame clones here, not all; method: immunoSEQ multiplex PCR. The sample consists of some 86,000 clones, around 80% of them appearing once. This receptor was taken from an adult in good health. V usage is TRBV24-1 and J usage is TRBJ2-1; possibly TRBD2 for D (6 bases). This specimen was peripheral blood, taken on day 0 of AZD1222 vaccination. The CDR3 region is CATSAAGYEQFF. For the CDR3, the DNA is TGTGCCACCAGTGCGGCGGGATATGAGCAGTTCTTC.